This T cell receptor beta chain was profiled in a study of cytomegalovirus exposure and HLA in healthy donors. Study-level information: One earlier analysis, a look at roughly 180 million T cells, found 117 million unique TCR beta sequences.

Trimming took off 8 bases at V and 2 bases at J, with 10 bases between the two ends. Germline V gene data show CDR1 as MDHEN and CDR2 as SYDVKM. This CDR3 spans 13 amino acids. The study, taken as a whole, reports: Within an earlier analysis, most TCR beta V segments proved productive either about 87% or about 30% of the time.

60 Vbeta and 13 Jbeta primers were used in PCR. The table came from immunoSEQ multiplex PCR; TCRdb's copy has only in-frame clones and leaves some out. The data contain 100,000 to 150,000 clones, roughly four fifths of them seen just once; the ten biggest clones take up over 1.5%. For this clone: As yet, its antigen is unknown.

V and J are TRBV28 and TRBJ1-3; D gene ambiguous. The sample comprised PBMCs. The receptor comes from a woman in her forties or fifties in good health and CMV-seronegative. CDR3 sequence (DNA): TGTGCCAGCCACGAGGGTACTGGAAACACCATATATTTT. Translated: CASHEGTGNTIYF.